These T cell receptor beta chains were read from a single sample in a study of beta chain features in type 1 diabetes. Using immunoSEQ multiplex PCR, the repertoire was profiled, and TCRdb retains in-frame clones only, with some absent. The profile shows around 250,000 clones, around 14% of them singletons. Material: naive CD4+ T cells from blood. Receptors were obtained from a man aged 25-45 years with type 1 diabetes. CDR3s leave out the opening cysteine and the closing phenylalanine or tryptophan. A D gene is named only where the DNA matches it firmly. Clone size is stated in some rows and not others, as once, few, many or a class when expanded.

V gene: TRBV6-5; D gene: NA; clone size: NA; CDR3 protein: ASSLPGQKGNTIY
V gene: TRBV7-9; D gene: NA; clone size: few; CDR3 protein: ASTGGLGQTHSGANVLT
V gene: TRBV30; D gene: NA; clone size: NA; CDR3 protein: AWSAWEGWNTEAF
V gene: TRBV15; D gene: NA; clone size: few; CDR3 protein: ATSMRGSTDTQY
V gene: TRBV6-5; D gene: NA; clone size: few; CDR3 protein: ATRQDVNTEAF
V gene: TRBV5-6; D gene: TRBD2; clone size: few; CDR3 protein: ASSTPGTSGYNEQF
V gene: TRBV29-1; D gene: NA; clone size: NA; CDR3 protein: SVAPGMNQPQH
V gene: TRBV30; D gene: NA; clone size: NA; CDR3 protein: AWSLSFSGNTIY
V gene: TRBV4-2; D gene: NA; clone size: few; CDR3 protein: ASSQVAGMRREKLF
V gene: TRBV29-1; D gene: TRBD1; clone size: NA; CDR3 protein: SVGQGAPPGELF
V gene: TRBV29-1; D gene: NA; clone size: few; CDR3 protein: SVGNTNTGELF
V gene: TRBV7-9; D gene: TRBD1; clone size: NA; CDR3 protein: ASSPQTGGGYEQY
V gene: TRBV6-6; D gene: TRBD1; clone size: NA; CDR3 protein: ASSRPGQGGYEQY
V gene: TRBV6-5; D gene: TRBD1; clone size: NA; CDR3 protein: ASSYGDRQYNEQF
V gene: TRBV28; D gene: NA; clone size: few; CDR3 protein: ASRTNNQPQH
V gene: TRBV19; D gene: TRBD1; clone size: few; CDR3 protein: ASRDRGLVNTEAF
V gene: TRBV19; D gene: TRBD1; clone size: few; CDR3 protein: ATKDRGQENYGYT
V gene: TRBV7-2; D gene: TRBD1; clone size: few; CDR3 protein: ASSSDRGQKQY
V gene: TRBV5-1; D gene: TRBD2; clone size: NA; CDR3 protein: ASSLGLAGSYEQY
V gene: TRBV5-6; D gene: TRBD1; clone size: few; CDR3 protein: ASRKAGTAGTDTQY
V gene: TRBV30; D gene: NA; clone size: few; CDR3 protein: AWSPLKGVTEAF
V gene: TRBV18; D gene: TRBD1; clone size: NA; CDR3 protein: ASSGTGYQPQH
V gene: TRBV7-2; D gene: NA; clone size: NA; CDR3 protein: ASSARTDTEAF
V gene: TRBV5-1; D gene: NA; clone size: NA; CDR3 protein: ASRKGEGTSYEQY
V gene: TRBV15; D gene: NA; clone size: NA; CDR3 protein: ATSRRLGQGGIYEQY
V gene: TRBV10-3; D gene: TRBD1; clone size: NA; CDR3 protein: AIRGQGNSPLH
V gene: TRBV6-5; D gene: TRBD2; clone size: NA; CDR3 protein: ASSPGGPQETQY
V gene: TRBV5-1; D gene: TRBD1; clone size: NA; CDR3 protein: ASSFGQVDGYT
V gene: TRBV6-6; D gene: TRBD1; clone size: few; CDR3 protein: ASSPGQGANYGYT